This entry lists 14 T cell receptor beta chains sequenced from one sample in a study of T cell responses to AZD1222 COVID-19 vaccine. Profiling relied on immunoSEQ multiplex PCR, and the TCRdb table lists in-frame clones only, not all of them. The repertoire consists of under 150,000 clones, with approximately 90% occurring once and the leading ten covering less than 9.5%. Sequencing used peripheral blood, obtained 28 days after the second AZD1222 dose. These receptors originate from an adult who received the AZD1222 COVID-19 vaccine.

The genes are TRBV19 and TRBJ1-2; TRBD1 aligns across 8 bases. CDR1 LNHDA and CDR2 SQIVND come from the germline V gene (reference sequence). The trim removed 4 bases at V and 7 bases at J, leaving 11 bases unmatched. The CDR3 covers 15 residues. DNA for the CDR3: TGTGCCAGTAGTACATCCAGGGGGCGCTTCTCTGGCTACACCTTC. Translated: CASSTSRGRFSGYTF.

The V and J genes are TRBV18 and TRBJ2-7, with TRBD2 matching over 7 bases. V was clipped by 4 bases and J by 2 bases; unmatched bases: 5. The CDR3 runs 14 residues. Germline V gene sequence: CDR1 KGHSH, CDR2 LQKENI. CDR3 residues: CASSLTGGTYEQYF. CDR3 nucleotide sequence: TGTGCCAGCTCACTTACGGGAGGAACCTACGAGCAGTACTTC.

As regards this clone: The same CDR3 arises from other DNA sequences in this sample as well. The chain is built from TRBV20-1 and TRBJ2-5; the D is unclear. V lost 1 base to trimming and J lost 2 bases, with 2 bases between them. CDR3 size: 11 residues. Germline assignment: CDR1 DFQATT and CDR2 SNEGSKA (reference sequence). CDR3 sequence: CSARVQETQYF. The CDR3 nucleotides read TGCAGTGCTAGAGTTCAAGAGACCCAGTACTTC.

This chain connects TRBV19 to TRBJ1-1; D perhaps matches TRBD1 (6 bases). CDR1 is LNHDA and CDR2 is SQIVND in the germline V gene (reference sequence). V shed 6 bases and J shed 5 bases, with 13 bases lying between them. This CDR3 has 13 residues. The chain's CDR3 is CASRDREETEAFF. DNA for the CDR3: TGTGCCAGTAGGGACAGAGAGGAAACTGAAGCTTTCTTT.

This chain joins TRBV18 and TRBJ1-5; tentative D call: TRBD1 (6 bases). Trimming removed 4 bases from V and 2 bases from J, with 18 bases in between. The CDR3 length is 17 residues. The germline V gene has CDR1 KGHSH and CDR2 LQKENI. This chain's CDR3 is CASSLRDPGDGNQPQHF. The CDR3 nucleotides read TGTGCCAGCTCACTTAGAGACCCAGGGGATGGCAATCAGCCCCAGCATTTT.

This rearrangement joins TRBV7-2 to TRBJ1-2, with D hard to call. CDR1 SGHTA and CDR2 FQGNSA come from the germline V gene. This CDR3 spans 17 amino acids. The ends were cut back, 2 bases at V and 5 bases at J, with 21 bases in the middle. CDR3: CASSLSFGLLNRYGYTF. The CDR3 nucleotides are TGTGCCAGCAGCTTAAGTTTTGGTCTTCTAAATCGGTATGGCTACACCTTC.

The chain employs TRBV19 and TRBJ1-1, with D possibly matching TRBD1 (6 bases). Germline CDR1 is LNHDA and CDR2 is SQIVND (reference sequence). CDR3 size: 20 residues. The ends were cut back, 6 bases at V and 3 bases at J, with 32 bases in the middle. CDR3 loop: CASSVPPRQGRGASYTEAFF. The CDR3 region has the DNA TGTGCCAGTAGCGTCCCCCCGCGTCAGGGACGGGGGGCATCGTACACTGAAGCTTTCTTT.

J is TRBJ2-3 and V is TRBV27; the D is unclear. V was clipped by 4 bases and J by 0 bases, with 5 bases between them. CDR1 is MNHEY and CDR2 is SMNVEV in the germline V gene (reference sequence). This CDR3 has 13 amino acids. In nucleotides, the CDR3 is TGTGCCAGCAGTTCCCAGAGCACAGATACGCAGTATTTT. The encoded protein is CASSSQSTDTQYF.

The chain recombines TRBV20-1 with TRBJ2-7; TRBD1 matches 8 bases. The length of the CDR3 is 15 residues. V shed 3 bases, J shed 4 bases, and the junction held 11 bases outside the gene matches. Germline V lookup: CDR1 DFQATT, CDR2 SNEGSKA (reference sequence). In DNA, the CDR3 is TGCAGTGCTAGTGGAGAAGGAGACAGGGGTTACGAGCAGTACTTC. Translation: CSASGEGDRGYEQYF.

This chain connects TRBV24-1 to TRBJ2-1; D not resolved. Per the germline V gene, CDR1 is KGHDR and CDR2 is SFDVKD. There are 18 residues in the CDR3. Trimming removed 4 bases from V and 0 bases from J, with 18 bases in between. CDR3 sequence: CATSDHNGKGSSYNEQFF. In DNA, the CDR3 is TGTGCCACCAGTGACCACAATGGGAAGGGTAGCTCCTACAATGAGCAGTTCTTC.

V and J are TRBV6-1 and TRBJ1-6; 9 bases match TRBD1. V trimming: 2 bases; J trimming: 10 bases; junction bases outside the gene matches: 6. The germline gives CDR1 MNHNS, CDR2 SASEGT. CDR3 length: 15 amino acids. CDR3 bases: TGTGCCAGCAGTGAAAAAGGGACAGGGTCCTCACCCCTCCACTTT. Protein sequence: CASSEKGTGSSPLHF.

This clone was seen a single time. Written as DNA, the CDR3 is TGTGCCAGCAGCCCAGACATCGCCGCGGGAGATACGCAGTATTTT. As protein: CASSPDIAAGDTQYF. The chain links TRBV5-6 to TRBJ2-3, with D perhaps matching TRBD2 (5 bases). In germline, CDR1 is SGHDT, CDR2 YYEEEE. The germline V and J ends were trimmed by 4 bases and 5 bases, with 17 bases remaining between them. The CDR3 is 15 residues long. Based on the CDR3 plus reference TRBV5-6 and TRBJ2-3, the full variable domain is DAGVTQSPTHLIKTRGQQVTLRCSPKSGHDTVSWYQQALGQGPQFIFQYYEEEERQRGNFPDRFSGHQFPNYSSELNVNALLLGDSALYLCASSPDIAAGDTQYFGPGTRLTVL.

The V gene is TRBV19, the J gene TRBJ1-2; 9 positions agree with TRBD1. Unmatched junction bases numbered 5, after V lost 6 bases and J lost 3 bases. This CDR3 is 14 amino acids long. Germline loops: CDR1 LNHDA, CDR2 SQIVND (reference sequence). Written as DNA, the CDR3 is TGTGCCAGTAGATCGACAGGGGGGGACTATGGCTACACCTTC. Translated, it gives CASRSTGGDYGYTF. The full variable domain, its missing parts supplied by reference TRBV19 and TRBJ1-2, is DGGITQSPKYLFRKEGQNVTLSCEQNLNHDAMYWYRQDPGQGLRLIYYSQIVNDFQKGDIAEGYSVSREKKESFPLTVTSAQKNPTAFYLCASRSTGGDYGYTFGSGTRLTVV.

The gene calls are TRBV27 and TRBJ2-7, with D possibly matching TRBD2 (5 bases). This CDR3 comprises 14 residues. The V gene lost 5 bases and the J gene lost 3 bases, with 14 bases spanning the gap. Germline V gene lookup returns CDR1 MNHEY and CDR2 SMNVEV (reference sequence). CDR3 amino acids: CASSTRTGNYEQYF. DNA of the CDR3: TGTGCCAGCAGTACCCGGACGGGGAACTACGAGCAGTACTTC.